This TCR beta chain comes out of a study of OX40 agonist ivuxolimab in advanced cancers. As for the study in general: Patients received intravenous ivuxolimab every 2 weeks at 0.01 to 10 mg/kg. Regarding the study as a whole: At 0.1 to 3.0 mg/kg and by week 6, clonal expansion occurred in CD4+ and CD8+ blood T cells. Clonal expansion in partial responders at 0.1-3.0 mg/kg ranked among the lowest.

Per the germline V gene, CDR1 is MNHEY and CDR2 is SMNVEV (reference sequence). Between the trimmed V and J ends, which lost 6 bases and 8 bases, there was a span of 19 bases. There are 14 residues in the CDR3. TCRdb's copy holds only in-frame clones and misses some; the assay was immunoSEQ multiplex PCR. The sample has under 85,000 clones; approximately 78% are singletons. Remarks on this clone: The antigen remains unidentified.

This rearrangement joins TRBV27 to TRBJ1-2; D is perhaps TRBD1 (6 bases). The sequence derives from an adult with an advanced solid tumor such as melanoma, head and neck, liver or kidney cancer. The specimen was CD4+ or CD8+ T cells sorted from blood, collected in a trial of the OX40 agonist ivuxolimab. Written as DNA, the CDR3 is TGTGCCAGCAGCCAAGGAACAGGGCCGCGGGGCTACACCTTC. Encoded protein: CASSQGTGPRGYTF.